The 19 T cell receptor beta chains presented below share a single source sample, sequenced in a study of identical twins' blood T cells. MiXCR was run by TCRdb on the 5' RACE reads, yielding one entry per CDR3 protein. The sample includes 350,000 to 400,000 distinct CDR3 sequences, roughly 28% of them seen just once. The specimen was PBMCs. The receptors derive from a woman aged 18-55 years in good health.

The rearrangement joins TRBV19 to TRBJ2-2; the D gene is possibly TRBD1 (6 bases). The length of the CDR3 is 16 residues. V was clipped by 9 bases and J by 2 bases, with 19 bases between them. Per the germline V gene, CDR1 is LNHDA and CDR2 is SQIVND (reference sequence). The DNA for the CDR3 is TGTGCCAGCCGGTTTTGGGACACGGTCAACACCGGGGAGCTGTTTTTT. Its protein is CASRFWDTVNTGELFF. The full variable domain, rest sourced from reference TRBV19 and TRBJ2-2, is DGGITQSPKYLFRKEGQNVTLSCEQNLNHDAMYWYRQDPGQGLRLIYYSQIVNDFQKGDIAEGYSVSREKKESFPLTVTSAQKNPTAFYLCASRFWDTVNTGELFFGEGSRLTVL.

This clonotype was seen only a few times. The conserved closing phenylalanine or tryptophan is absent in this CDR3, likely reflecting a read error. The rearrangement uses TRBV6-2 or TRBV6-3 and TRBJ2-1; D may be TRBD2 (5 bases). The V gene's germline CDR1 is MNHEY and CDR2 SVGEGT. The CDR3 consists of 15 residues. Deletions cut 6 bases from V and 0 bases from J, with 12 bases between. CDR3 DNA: TGTGCCAGCAGCCCTCGGACTGTCTCCTACAATGAGCAGTTCCTC. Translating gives CASSPRTVSYNEQFL.

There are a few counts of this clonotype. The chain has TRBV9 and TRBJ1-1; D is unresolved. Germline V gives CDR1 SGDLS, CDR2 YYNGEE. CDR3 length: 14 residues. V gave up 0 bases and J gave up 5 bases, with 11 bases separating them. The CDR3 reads CASSVGEEWTEAFF. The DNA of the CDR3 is TGTGCCAGCAGCGTAGGAGAGGAATGGACTGAAGCTTTCTTT.

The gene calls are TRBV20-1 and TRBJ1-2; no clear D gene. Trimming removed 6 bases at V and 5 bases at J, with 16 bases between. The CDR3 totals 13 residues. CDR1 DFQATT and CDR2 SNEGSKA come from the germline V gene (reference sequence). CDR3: CSASVEAPYGYTF. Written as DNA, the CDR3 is TGCAGTGCCTCCGTTGAGGCTCCATATGGCTACACCTTC.

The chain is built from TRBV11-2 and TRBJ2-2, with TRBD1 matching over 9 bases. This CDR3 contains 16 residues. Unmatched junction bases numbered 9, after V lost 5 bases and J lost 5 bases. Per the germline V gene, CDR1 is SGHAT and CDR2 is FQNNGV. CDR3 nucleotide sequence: TGTGCCAGCAGCCATTGGACAGGGGTCGAGACCGGGGAGCTGTTTTTT. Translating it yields CASSHWTGVETGELFF.

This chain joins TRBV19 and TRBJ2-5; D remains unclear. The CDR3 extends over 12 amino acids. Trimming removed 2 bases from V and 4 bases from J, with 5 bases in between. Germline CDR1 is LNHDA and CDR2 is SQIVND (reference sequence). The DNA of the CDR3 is TGTGCCAGTAGTATAAGTTCAGAGACCCAGTACTTC. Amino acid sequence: CASSISSETQYF.

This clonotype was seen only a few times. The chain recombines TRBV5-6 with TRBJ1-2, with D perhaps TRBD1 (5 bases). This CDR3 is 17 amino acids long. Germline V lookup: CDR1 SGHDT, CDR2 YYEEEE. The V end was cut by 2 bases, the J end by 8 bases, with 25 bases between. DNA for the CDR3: TGTGCCAGCAGCTTCGGTGTCTCCGGGACGCCTAATGGAGGCTACACCTTC. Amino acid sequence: CASSFGVSGTPNGGYTF.

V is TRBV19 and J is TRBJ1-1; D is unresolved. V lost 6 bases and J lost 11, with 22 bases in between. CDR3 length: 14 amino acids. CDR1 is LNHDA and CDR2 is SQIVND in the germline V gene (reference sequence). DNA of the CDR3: TGTGCCAGTAGCCAAACTGGCGGGCCCTTCGGGGCTTTCTTT. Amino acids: CASSQTGGPFGAFF.

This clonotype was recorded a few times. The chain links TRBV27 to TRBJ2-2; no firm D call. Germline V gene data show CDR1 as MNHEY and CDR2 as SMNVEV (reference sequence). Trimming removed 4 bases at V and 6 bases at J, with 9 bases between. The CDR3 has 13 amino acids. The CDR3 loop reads CASSSSAAGELFF. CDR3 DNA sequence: TGTGCCAGCAGTTCCTCTGCGGCCGGGGAGCTGTTTTTT.

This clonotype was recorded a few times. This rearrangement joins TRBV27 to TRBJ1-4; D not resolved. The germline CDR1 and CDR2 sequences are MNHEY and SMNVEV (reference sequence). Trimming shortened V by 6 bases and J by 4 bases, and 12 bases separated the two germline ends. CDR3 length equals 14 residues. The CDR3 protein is CASSIAGFNEKLFF. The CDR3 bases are TGTGCCAGCAGCATAGCCGGGTTTAATGAAAAACTGTTTTTT.

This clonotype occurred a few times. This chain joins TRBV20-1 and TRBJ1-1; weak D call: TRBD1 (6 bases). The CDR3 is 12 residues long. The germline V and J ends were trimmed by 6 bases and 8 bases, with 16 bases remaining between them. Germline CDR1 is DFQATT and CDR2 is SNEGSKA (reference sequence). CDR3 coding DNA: TGCAGTGCCATCAAGAGGGGGGAGGAAGCTTTCTTT. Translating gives CSAIKRGEEAFF.

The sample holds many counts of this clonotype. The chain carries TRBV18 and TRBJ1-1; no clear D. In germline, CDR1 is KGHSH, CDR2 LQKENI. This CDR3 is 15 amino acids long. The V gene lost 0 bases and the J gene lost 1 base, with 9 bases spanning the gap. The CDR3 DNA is TGTGCCAGCTCACCACCGACAACACCGAACACTGAAGCTTTCTTT. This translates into CASSPPTTPNTEAFF.

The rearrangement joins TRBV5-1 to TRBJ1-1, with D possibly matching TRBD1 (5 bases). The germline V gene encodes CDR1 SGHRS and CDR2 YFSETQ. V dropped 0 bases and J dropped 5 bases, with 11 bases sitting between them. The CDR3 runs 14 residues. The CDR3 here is CASSLGSGRTEAFF. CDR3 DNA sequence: TGCGCCAGCAGCTTGGGATCAGGGCGGACTGAAGCTTTCTTT.

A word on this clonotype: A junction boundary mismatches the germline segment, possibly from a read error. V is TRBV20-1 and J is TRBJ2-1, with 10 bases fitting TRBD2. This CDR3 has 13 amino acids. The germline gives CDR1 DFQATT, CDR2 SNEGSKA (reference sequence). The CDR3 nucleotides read TGCGGTGCCGCTAGCGGGAGTAAAGATGAGCAGTTCTTC. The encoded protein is CGAASGSKDEQFF.

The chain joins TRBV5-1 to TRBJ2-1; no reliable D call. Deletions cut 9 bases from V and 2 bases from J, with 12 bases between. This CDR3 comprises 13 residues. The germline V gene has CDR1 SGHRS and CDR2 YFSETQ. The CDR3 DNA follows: TGCGCCACCTCGACCGCCACCTACAATGAGCAGTTCTTC. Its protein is CATSTATYNEQFF.

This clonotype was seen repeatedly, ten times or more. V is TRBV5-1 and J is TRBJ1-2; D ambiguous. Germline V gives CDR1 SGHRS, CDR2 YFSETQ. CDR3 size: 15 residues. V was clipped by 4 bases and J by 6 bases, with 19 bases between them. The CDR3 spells CASSMFGDWSNGYTF. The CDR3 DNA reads TGCGCCAGCAGCATGTTCGGGGATTGGAGCAATGGCTACACCTTC.

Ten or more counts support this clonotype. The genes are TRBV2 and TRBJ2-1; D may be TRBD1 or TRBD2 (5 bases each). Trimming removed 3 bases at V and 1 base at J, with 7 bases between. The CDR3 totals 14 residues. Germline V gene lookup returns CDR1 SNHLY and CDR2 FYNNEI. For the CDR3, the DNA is TGTGCCAGCAGTGAGAGGGGTTCCTACAATGAGCAGTTCTTC. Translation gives CASSERGSYNEQFF.

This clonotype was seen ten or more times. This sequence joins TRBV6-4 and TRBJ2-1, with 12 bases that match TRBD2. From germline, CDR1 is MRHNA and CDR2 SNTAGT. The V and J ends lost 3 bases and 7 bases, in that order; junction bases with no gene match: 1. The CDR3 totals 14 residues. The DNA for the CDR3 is TGTGCCAGCAGTGAAACTAGCGGGGGGAATGAGCAGTTCTTC. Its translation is CASSETSGGNEQFF.

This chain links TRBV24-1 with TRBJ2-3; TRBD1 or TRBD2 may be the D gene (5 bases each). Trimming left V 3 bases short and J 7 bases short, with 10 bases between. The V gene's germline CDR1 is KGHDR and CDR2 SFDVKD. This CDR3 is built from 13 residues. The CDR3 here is CATSDGTVNTQYF. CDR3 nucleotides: TGTGCCACCAGTGATGGGACGGTGAATACGCAGTATTTT.